A selection of T cell receptor beta chains follows, all from one sample in a study of radiotherapy plus CTLA-4 blockade in lung cancer. Libraries were prepared by immunoSEQ multiplex PCR; TCRdb keeps only in-frame clonotypes and omits some of them. The sample shows 45,000 or so clones, more than 70% of them seen only once. Sample: peripheral blood, taken from a patient treated with radiotherapy plus ipilimumab. The source of these receptors is a human donor with non-small cell lung cancer who had stable disease on radiotherapy plus ipilimumab. The CDR3 runs from the conserved cysteine through the conserved F or W. The D gene is left open where the match is weak. Only part of the rows carry a size: once, few, many, or a class if the clone is expanded.

j_call	clone_size	d_call	cdr3_length	v_call	cdr3_nt	cdr3_aa
TRBJ2-2	NA	NA	15	TRBV25-1	TGTGCCAGCAGTGAATTCACTACGAACACCGGGGAGCTGTTTTTT	CASSEFTTNTGELFF
TRBJ1-5	NA	NA	13	TRBV6-5	TGTGCCAGCAGTCCCAATAGCAATCAGCCCCAGCATTTT	CASSPNSNQPQHF
TRBJ1-1	medium-sized	NA	14	TRBV28	TGTGCCAGCAGTTTGCAAAGAGTTGGCACTGAAGCTTTCTTT	CASSLQRVGTEAFF
TRBJ2-5	NA	TRBD1	13	TRBV6-5	TGTGCCAGCAGACAGACAGGGGAAGAGACCCAGTACTTC	CASRQTGEETQYF
TRBJ2-5	NA	NA	17	TRBV21-1	TGTGCCAGCAGCAAAGGTTTCACAACAGGGTACCAAGAGACCCAGTACTTC	CASSKGFTTGYQETQYF
TRBJ1-2	once	NA	16	TRBV27	TGTGCCAGCAGTTTAACCCCCGGACAGACGGCGTATGGCTACACCTTC	CASSLTPGQTAYGYTF
TRBJ1-1	NA	NA	12	TRBV19	TGTGCCAGTAGTATCGGGTTGACTGAAGCTTTCTTT	CASSIGLTEAFF
TRBJ2-5	NA	NA	13	TRBV4-2	TGTGCCAGCAGCCAAGAACTTCAAGAGACCCAGTACTTC	CASSQELQETQYF
TRBJ2-1	few	NA	15	TRBV9	TGTGCCAGCAGCGCCGACAGCCTCTCCTACAATGAGCAGTTCTTC	CASSADSLSYNEQFF
TRBJ2-5	NA	NA	15	TRBV15	TGTGCCACCAGCAGAGTGTCCGAGGCCCAGAGGAACCAGTACTTC	CATSRVSEAQRNQYF
TRBJ2-1	NA	TRBD1	14	TRBV9	TGTGCCAGCAGCGTAGAGGCAGGGGGAAATGAGCAGTTCTTC	CASSVEAGGNEQFF
TRBJ2-5	NA	NA	14	TRBV6-6	TGTGCCAGCATAGGACACCTCCCCCGAGAGACCCAGTACTTC	CASIGHLPRETQYF
TRBJ1-2	NA	TRBD1	14	TRBV30	TGTGCCTGGAGTCTGACAGGGAGGAACTATGGCTACACCTTC	CAWSLTGRNYGYTF
TRBJ1-2	NA	NA	15	TRBV5-5	TGTGCCAGCAGCTTGGCCGGCGACAATAACTATGGCTACACCTTC	CASSLAGDNNYGYTF
TRBJ1-5	once	NA	15	TRBV4-2	TGTGCCAGCAGACGGGACCGGGACAGCAATCAGCCCCAGCATTTT	CASRRDRDSNQPQHF
TRBJ1-4	few	TRBD1	13	TRBV5-1	TGCGCCAGCAGCCCGGAAGGGGGCTGGGGACTGTTTTTT	CASSPEGGWGLFF
TRBJ2-1	once	NA	16	TRBV12-2	TGTGCAAGTCGCTCTACCGGGACTAGCGTTTACAATGAGCAGTTCTTC	CASRSTGTSVYNEQFF
TRBJ1-4	few	NA	14	TRBV7-8	TGTGCCAGCAGCTTAGGCCTCGCTAATGAAAAACTGTTTTTT	CASSLGLANEKLFF
TRBJ1-3	NA	NA	14	TRBV30	TGTGCCTGGAGTTTGGGAAACTCTGGAAACACCATATATTTT	CAWSLGNSGNTIYF
TRBJ2-6	NA	NA	15	TRBV6-6	TGTGCCAGCCGTCAGGGATACTCTGGGGCCAACGTCCTGACTTTC	CASRQGYSGANVLTF
TRBJ1-2	NA	NA	12	TRBV19	TGTGCCAGCAGTACCCGTACGTATGGCTACACCTTC	CASSTRTYGYTF
TRBJ2-7	NA	NA	15	TRBV27	TGTGCCAGCAGTTTATGGGTTCCCGGATCCTACGAGCAGTACTTC	CASSLWVPGSYEQYF
TRBJ1-6	once	NA	14	TRBV25-1	TGTGCCAGCAGTGGCCAGGGGCGTAATTCACCCCTCCACTTT	CASSGQGRNSPLHF
TRBJ1-5	NA	NA	17	TRBV6-1	TGTGCCAGCAGTGAACTCCCTCCGGACTACGGGAATCAGCCCCAGCATTTT	CASSELPPDYGNQPQHF
TRBJ2-5	NA	NA	15	TRBV6-5	TGTGCCAGCAGTTACGGTCCCGGGGGCCGGGAGACCCAGTACTTC	CASSYGPGGRETQYF
TRBJ1-4	NA	NA	15	TRBV9	TGTGCCAGCAGCGGGGCCAGCGGGCTAAGGGAAAAACTGTTTTTT	CASSGASGLREKLFF
TRBJ1-2	NA	NA	13	TRBV6-6	TGTGCCAGCAGTTACTCAGGGACGTATGGCTACACCTTC	CASSYSGTYGYTF
TRBJ1-3	few	NA	14	TRBV19	TGTGCCAGTAGTATCAGGGGAACTGGAAACACCATATATTTT	CASSIRGTGNTIYF